The 2 T cell receptor beta chains in this list originate from one sample, sequenced in a study of OX40 agonist ivuxolimab in advanced cancers. Sequencing was performed with immunoSEQ multiplex PCR; in TCRdb, only in-frame clones are kept and a portion is missing. The sample contains about 69,000 clones, 91% of which appear only once. The sample consisted of CD4+ or CD8+ T cells sorted from blood, taken in a trial of the OX40 agonist ivuxolimab. The receptors were sampled from an adult with an advanced solid tumor such as melanoma, head and neck, liver or kidney cancer.

The chain is built from TRBV27 and TRBJ2-7, with D maybe TRBD2 (5 bases). V was shortened by 3 bases and J by 2 bases, with 8 bases between the two germline ends. CDR1 is MNHEY, CDR2 SMNVEV, per germline (reference sequence). The CDR3 is 13 residues long. The CDR3 bases are TGTGCCAGCAGTTTCGGGAATACCTACGAGCAGTACTTC. Amino acid sequence: CASSFGNTYEQYF.

This chain uses TRBV5-1 with TRBJ2-3; 8 positions match TRBD2. This CDR3 comprises 15 residues. Germline V gene sequence: CDR1 SGHRS, CDR2 YFSETQ. With 1 base clipped from V and 3 bases from J, the junction kept 4 bases outside the gene matches. The CDR3 reads CASSLSGRDTDTQYF. CDR3 sequence (DNA): TGCGCCAGCAGCTTGAGCGGGAGAGATACAGATACGCAGTATTTT.